This T cell receptor (beta chain) derives from a study of shared clonotypes between healthy human individuals. The CDR3 has 14 amino acids. Between the trimmed V and J ends, which lost 8 bases and 1 base, there was a span of 14 bases. Germline CDR1 and CDR2: LNHDA and SQIVND (reference sequence). Assay used: immunoSEQ multiplex PCR; TCRdb lists only in-frame clones, some missing. Of nearly 2 million clones listed, about 95% are singletons. CD45RO-negative, CCR7-positively selected cells formed the naive CD8 fraction, excluding terminally differentiated effector memory CD45RA+ cells. The chain is built from TRBV19 and TRBJ1-2; D perhaps matches TRBD1 (5 bases). Material for sequencing was naive CD8+ T cells sorted from blood. The receptor was isolated from a man between 18 and 29 years old in good health. The CDR3 sequence is CASGDRAFNYGYTF. As DNA, the CDR3 is TGTGCCAGTGGCGACAGAGCCTTTAACTATGGCTACACCTTC.